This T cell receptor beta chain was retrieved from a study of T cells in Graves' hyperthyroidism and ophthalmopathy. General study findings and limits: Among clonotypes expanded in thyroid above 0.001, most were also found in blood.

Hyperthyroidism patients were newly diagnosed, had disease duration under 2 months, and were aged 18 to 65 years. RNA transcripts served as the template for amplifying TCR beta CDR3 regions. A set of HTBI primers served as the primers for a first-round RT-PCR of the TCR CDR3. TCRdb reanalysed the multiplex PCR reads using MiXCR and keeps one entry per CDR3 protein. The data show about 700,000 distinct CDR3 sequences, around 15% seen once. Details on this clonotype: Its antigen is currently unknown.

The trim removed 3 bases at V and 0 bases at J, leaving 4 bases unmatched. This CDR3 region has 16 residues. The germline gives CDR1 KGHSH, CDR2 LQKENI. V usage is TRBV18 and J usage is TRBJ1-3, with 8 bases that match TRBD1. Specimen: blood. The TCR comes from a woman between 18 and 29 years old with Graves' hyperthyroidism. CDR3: CASSPGTGFSGNTIYF. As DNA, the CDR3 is TGTGCCAGCTCACCGGGGACAGGCTTCTCTGGAAACACCATATATTTT.